This record looks at one T cell receptor (beta chain) sequence and its context. Its target is unknown. Repertoires were generated with immunoSEQ multiplex PCR, while TCRdb's copy carries only in-frame clones and drops some. This sample has around 40,000 clones, with approximately 81% found just once. The CDR3 is 15 amino acids. The V gene's germline CDR1 is LNHNV and CDR2 YYDKDF (reference sequence). Losses at the gene ends were 0 bases for V and 9 bases for J; bases not matched to a gene: 6. Time point defined: peripheral blood 6 weeks after treatment start. Peripheral blood mononuclear cells were collected from every patient before and during treatment, yielding between 1 and 8 samples per patient. This sample is drawn from a study of PD-L1 blockade in urothelial cancer. Study context: Bladder-origin urothelial cancer in males described about 90% of the roughly 30 patients. At 3 weeks after treatment start (second dose) and again at 6 weeks, blood was analyzed. Notes on the study in general: More expansion of tumor-associated blood clones, seen at 3 weeks, marked durable-benefit patients.

The chain uses TRBV15 and TRBJ2-1; TRBD2 aligns across 9 bases. The clonotype originates from a man aged 65-85 years with urothelial cancer. This sample comprised PBMCs, obtained around atezolizumab (anti-PD-L1) treatment. This CDR3 is CATSRETAGGGEQFF. The CDR3 bases are TGTGCCACCAGCAGAGAGACGGCGGGGGGGGGTGAGCAGTTCTTC.